This T cell receptor beta chain was sequenced for a study of technical replicates of blood from a handful of donors. Trimming took 8 bases from V and 4 from J, leaving 20 bases between them. This CDR3 has 15 residues. Germline V gives CDR1 SNHLY, CDR2 FYNNEI. Generated by immunoSEQ multiplex PCR, the TCRdb table keeps only in-frame clones and is missing some. The sample lists some 87,000 clones; about 96% were seen once. The rearrangement uses TRBV2 and TRBJ1-1; no clear D gene. Sequenced: T cells isolated from PBMCs. This TCR was sampled from a human donor in good health. The CDR3 nucleotides read TGTGCCAGCCATACAGTACGGGGAGGTGTCACTGAAGCTTTCTTT. Translated, it gives CASHTVRGGVTEAFF.